This T cell receptor beta chain was identified during a study of blood T cell repertoires in COVID-19. Whole-study context: Spain, Italy and the United States supplied samples that represented acute and convalescent COVID-19.

Profiling relied on immunoSEQ multiplex PCR, and the TCRdb table lists in-frame clones only, not all of them. The top ten clones hold approximately 1% of a sample with almost 350,000 clones, about 88% of them seen once. The study drew participants aged about 18 to 89 years from some 23 US areas. The study assigned cohorts using participant-reported clinical history. J gave up 4 bases and V 0 bases, and 6 bases lay outside the gene matches. The CDR3 runs to 17 residues. Germline assignment: CDR1 MGHRA and CDR2 YSYEKL. The V gene is TRBV4-1, the J gene TRBJ2-1; TRBD2 agrees at 10 bases. The sequence derives from a woman aged 25 to 39 who had been exposed to COVID-19. Sample: PBMCs or T cells enriched from blood (not recorded which). CDR3 protein: CASSQDLELAGYNEQFF. The CDR3 nucleotides are TGCGCCAGCAGCCAAGATCTCGAACTAGCGGGATACAATGAGCAGTTCTTC.